These 15 T cell receptor beta chains were all obtained from the same sample, sequenced in a study of CD8+CD57+ T cells in acquired aplastic anemia. Genomic DNA was employed as the template in profiling TCR beta VDJ and CDR3. TCRdb processed the reads anew with MiXCR; each CDR3 protein has one entry. The data contain 100,000 to 130,000 distinct CDR3 sequences, roughly 51% of them singletons. Sequenced input: sorted CD4+, CD8+, or CD8+CD57+ T cells (not recorded which) from PBMCs. These receptors came from a human donor in good health, serving as a control.

The chain uses TRBV20-1 and TRBJ2-5; 10 bases agree with TRBD2. J lost 4 bases, V lost 6 bases, and 11 bases had no gene match. CDR3 size: 15 residues. CDR1 is DFQATT and CDR2 is SNEGSKA in the germline V gene (reference sequence). The CDR3 sequence: CSAHPGTSDGETQYF. In nucleotides, the CDR3 is TGCAGTGCCCACCCCGGGACTAGCGATGGAGAGACCCAGTACTTC.

This clonotype has at least ten counts. The genes are TRBV19 and TRBJ2-7; 7 nucleotides line up with TRBD1. The germline V gene has CDR1 LNHDA and CDR2 SQIVND (reference sequence). There are 14 residues in the CDR3. The V gene end was trimmed by 7 bases and the J gene end by 6 bases; junction bases not matched to a gene: 12. As DNA, the CDR3 is TGTGCCAGTAATCCCGGGACAGTTTCGACCGAGCAGTACTTC. Encoded protein: CASNPGTVSTEQYF.

V and J are TRBV19 and TRBJ1-5, with D perhaps matching TRBD1 (5 bases). V lost 3 bases to trimming and J lost 1 base, with 7 bases between them. The germline V gene encodes CDR1 LNHDA and CDR2 SQIVND (reference sequence). CDR3 length equals 14 residues. The CDR3 region has the DNA TGTGCCAGTAGTATCCAGGGCAGCAATCAGCCCCAGCATTTT. Translating gives CASSIQGSNQPQHF.

This clonotype showed up just a few times. This chain links TRBV7-9 with TRBJ2-2; D is uncertain. Germline loops: CDR1 SEHNR, CDR2 FQNEAQ (reference sequence). V lost 3 bases and J 4 bases, leaving 3 bases between the germline ends. The CDR3 is 12 residues long. This CDR3 reads CASSFGTGELFF. The CDR3 DNA reads TGTGCCAGCAGCTTCGGCACCGGGGAGCTGTTTTTT.

V and J are TRBV15 and TRBJ2-3; the D is unclear. The CDR3 extends over 11 amino acids. Between the trimmed V and J ends, which lost 6 bases and 3 bases, there was a span of 4 bases. CDR1 and CDR2 from the germline V gene are LNHNV and YYDKDF (reference sequence). CDR3 sequence reads: CATSLTDTQYF. The CDR3 region has the DNA TGTGCCACCAGTCTGACAGATACGCAGTATTTT.

This rearrangement joins TRBV6-2 or TRBV6-3 to TRBJ2-1, with D hard to call. This CDR3 has 13 amino acids. Between the trimmed V and J ends, which lost 4 bases and 2 bases, there was a span of 6 bases. Looked up from germline, CDR1 is MNHEY and CDR2 is SVGEGT. CDR3 sequence reads: CASSSLAYNEQFF. The CDR3 nucleotides are TGTGCCAGCAGTTCCCTAGCCTACAATGAGCAGTTCTTC.

Only a few counts were recorded for this clonotype. The V call is TRBV12-3 or TRBV12-4, the J call TRBJ2-7; D might be TRBD1 or TRBD2, each matching 6 bases. Trimming took off 5 bases at V and 2 bases at J, with 10 bases between the two ends. The CDR3 has 13 amino acids. CDR3 coding DNA: TGTGCCAGCAGTCCGGGGGCTACCTACGAGCAGTACTTC. Encoded protein: CASSPGATYEQYF.

DNA of the CDR3: TGTGCCAGCAGCGTAGGGGTCTCGAGAAATCAGCCCCAGCATTTT. Protein: CASSVGVSRNQPQHF. This chain links TRBV9 with TRBJ1-5; no clear D. The V end was cut by 0 bases, the J end by 4 bases, with 11 bases between. Germline CDR1 SGDLS, CDR2 YYNGEE. This CDR3 comprises 15 residues.

This chain connects TRBV5-8 to TRBJ1-1; D gene uncertain. CDR1 and CDR2 from the germline V gene are SGHTS and YDEGEE. This CDR3 comprises 13 residues. V was pared by 4 bases and J by 1 base, with 8 bases between. This CDR3 reads CASSAQANTEAFF. CDR3 nucleotides: TGTGCCAGCAGCGCGCAGGCGAACACTGAAGCTTTCTTT. The whole variable domain, filled in from reference TRBV5-8 and TRBJ1-1, reads EAGVTQSPTHLIKTRGQQATLRCSPISGHTSVYWYQQALGLGLQFLLWYDEGEERNRGNFPPRFSGRQFPNYSSELNVNALELEDSALYLCASSAQANTEAFFGQGTRLTVV.

This chain links TRBV2 with TRBJ1-6; no definite D call. Germline values: CDR1 SNHLY, CDR2 FYNNEI. CDR3 size: 16 residues. The V gene lost 7 bases and the J gene lost 5 bases, with 18 bases spanning the gap. The CDR3 sequence is CASINPDGRNNSPLHF. The CDR3 region has the DNA TGTGCCAGCATCAATCCCGACGGAAGGAATAATTCACCCCTCCACTTT.

This clonotype was counted ten times or more. The V call is TRBV4-3, the J call TRBJ2-5, with 9 bases that match TRBD2. Trimming took 4 bases from V and 2 from J; bases not matched to a gene: 5. CDR1 and CDR2 (germline): LGHNA, YSLEER. The CDR3 consists of 15 residues. This CDR3 is CASSLLLAGQETQYF. The CDR3 DNA follows: TGCGCCAGCAGCCTCCTCCTAGCGGGGCAAGAGACCCAGTACTTC.

This clonotype was observed a handful of times. The chain uses TRBV20-1 and TRBJ1-3, with D unclear. This CDR3 has 14 amino acids. Germline V gives CDR1 DFQATT, CDR2 SNEGSKA (reference sequence). Trimming left V 6 bases short and J 2 bases short, with 14 bases between. CDR3 residues: CSASSLGPGNTIYF. CDR3 nucleotide sequence: TGCAGTGCCAGCAGCTTAGGGCCTGGAAACACCATATATTTT.

This clonotype appeared many times. CDR3 amino acids: CASSPLYEQYF. As DNA, the CDR3 is TGTGCCAGCAGCCCTCTCTACGAGCAGTACTTC. This chain links TRBV11-2 with TRBJ2-7, with D uncertain. The CDR3 has 11 amino acids. Trimming stripped 5 bases from V and 3 bases from J, with 5 bases between. CDR1 SGHAT and CDR2 FQNNGV come from the germline V gene.

V gene TRBV5-1 combines with J gene TRBJ1-1; D is unclear. V was trimmed by 4 bases and J by 8 bases, leaving 12 bases between them. Germline V lookup: CDR1 SGHRS, CDR2 YFSETQ. The CDR3 totals 12 residues. CDR3 sequence: CASSPPSFEAFF. The CDR3 DNA sequence: TGCGCCAGCAGCCCCCCAAGTTTCGAAGCTTTCTTT.

A note on this clonotype: A much larger clone sits a single nucleotide away, making a read error possible. The gene calls are TRBV12-3 or TRBV12-4 and TRBJ2-7; D not resolved. There are 13 residues in the CDR3. V gave up 6 bases and J gave up 2 bases, with 11 bases separating them. The CDR3 region has the DNA TGTGCCAGCAGCCTGTACCCTCCCTACGAGCAGTACTTC. Protein: CASSLYPPYEQYF.